This T cell receptor beta chain was observed in a study of blood T cell repertoires in COVID-19. CDR1 is SGHTA and CDR2 is FQGNSA in the germline V gene. The V segment lost 4 bases and the J segment 8 bases; nucleotides outside the gene matches: 10. The CDR3 spans 15 residues. The table came from immunoSEQ multiplex PCR; TCRdb's copy has only in-frame clones and leaves some out. The table includes more than 95,000 clones, approximately 85% detected once. This chain links TRBV7-2 with TRBJ1-2; 10 nucleotides agree with TRBD1. The source of this sequence is a man aged 30-40 years with COVID-19, enrolled during active disease. The sequencing sample was made of peripheral blood. The CDR3 DNA follows: TGTGCCAGCAGCTACCGGACAGGGGGGACTGAAGGCTACACCTTC. Translation gives CASSYRTGGTEGYTF.